One sample yielded the 29 T cell receptor beta chains listed below, sequenced in a study of T-cell reconstitution after alpha-beta-depleted transplantation in children. The authors prepared the TCRbeta library with unique molecular identifiers. One entry per CDR3 protein results from TCRdb running MiXCR on the PCR reads. This table holds around 240,000 distinct CDR3 sequences, approximately 9.8% found once. The sample consisted of PBMCs from the stem cell graft donor, taken from the stem cell graft. These receptor sequences come from a human donor who donated a stem cell graft to a child with SCID.

This chain joins TRBV20-1 and TRBJ2-1; maybe TRBD1 (5 bases). Trimming pared 3 bases from V and 0 bases from J, leaving 9 bases between. This CDR3 contains 14 residues. Germline values: CDR1 DFQATT, CDR2 SNEGSKA (reference sequence). In nucleotides, the CDR3 is TGCAGTGCTAGTGGACACCTCTCCTACAATGAGCAGTTCTTC. Translated: CSASGHLSYNEQFF.

The table lists this clonotype with many counts. This chain connects TRBV6-5 to TRBJ2-3; D is ambiguous. Trimming shortened V by 3 bases and J by 1 base, and 11 bases separated the two germline ends. This CDR3 has 15 amino acids. From germline, CDR1 is MNHEY and CDR2 SVGAGI. The CDR3 DNA is TGTGCCAGCAGTTATAGGCCGCAGGGCACAGATACGCAGTATTTT. It specifies CASSYRPQGTDTQYF.

This clonotype was seen many times. The chain is built from TRBV3-1 and TRBJ2-7; D is undetermined. Trimming pared 1 base from V and 5 bases from J, leaving 6 bases between. This CDR3 has 12 amino acids. Germline values: CDR1 LGHDT, CDR2 YNNKEL (reference sequence). DNA for the CDR3: TGTGCCAGCAGCCAAGCTTCCAACGAGCAGTACTTC. Translation: CASSQASNEQYF.

Ten or more counts support this clonotype. The chain links TRBV7-9 to TRBJ2-1; D remains ambiguous. Germline lookup yields CDR1 SEHNR and CDR2 FQNEAQ (reference sequence). V lost 5 bases, J lost 5 bases, and 22 bases lay in between. The CDR3 length is 17 residues. In DNA form, the CDR3 reads TGTGCCAGCAGCCCCAGGTCGGTTTCCGCGGCGCACAATGAGCAGTTCTTC. This encodes CASSPRSVSAAHNEQFF.

The chain links TRBV5-5 to TRBJ1-4; D is perhaps TRBD1 (5 bases). Deletions cut 3 bases from V and 1 base from J, with 10 bases between. This CDR3 has 15 residues. CDR1 is SGHKS, CDR2 YYEKEE, per germline (reference sequence). In nucleotides, the CDR3 is TGTGCCAGCAGCTCCACGGGGGGAACTAATGAAAAACTGTTTTTT. This translates into CASSSTGGTNEKLFF.

To note about this clonotype: A much bigger clone sits one base away, suggesting this may be a read error. The chain has TRBV6-6 and TRBJ2-2, with D tentatively TRBD1 (6 bases). Germline V gene lookup returns CDR1 MNHNY and CDR2 SVGAGI (reference sequence). CDR3 length: 13 amino acids. CDR3 amino acids: CAISYAGAGELFF. As DNA, the CDR3 is TGTGCCATCAGTTACGCAGGGGCGGGGGAGCTGTTTTTT.

This clonotype was observed many times. The chain uses TRBV10-2 and TRBJ2-1; D may be TRBD2 (7 bases). Germline V gives CDR1 WSHSY, CDR2 SAAADI. The V and J ends lost 4 bases and 0 bases respectively, with 10 bases between them. The CDR3 contains 15 residues. CDR3 protein: CASSAGGSSYNEQFF. Here the CDR3 DNA reads TGCGCCAGCAGTGCGGGGGGCAGCTCCTACAATGAGCAGTTCTTC.

The sample holds many counts of this clonotype. The V and J genes are TRBV7-8 and TRBJ1-1, with 8 bases identical to TRBD1. Trimming cost V 0 bases and J 1 base; bases outside gene matches: 7. From germline, CDR1 is SGHVS and CDR2 FQNEAQ. The length of the CDR3 is 17 residues. The CDR3 reads CASSLAGSDRANTEAFF. The CDR3 DNA follows: TGTGCCAGCAGCTTAGCTGGATCGGACAGGGCGAACACTGAAGCTTTCTTT. Using reference TRBV7-8 and TRBJ1-1 for the parts outside the CDR3, the full variable domain is GAGVSQSPRYKVAKRGQDVALRCDPISGHVSLFWYQQALGQGPEFLTYFQNEAQLDKSGLPSDRFFAERPEGSVSTLKIQRTQQEDSAVYLCASSLAGSDRANTEAFFGQGTRLTVV.

This clonotype was observed many times. The CDR3 nucleotides are TGTGCCAGCAACCCCATGGGGGCGTACTATGGCTACACCTTC. It encodes CASNPMGAYYGYTF. This chain connects TRBV12-3 or TRBV12-4 to TRBJ1-2, with D possibly TRBD1 on 6 matching bases. This CDR3 is built from 14 residues. V was trimmed by 7 bases and J by 3 bases, leaving 15 bases between them.

This clonotype came up many times. The chain couples TRBV2 to TRBJ2-5; 8 nucleotides match TRBD2. Germline V lookup: CDR1 SNHLY, CDR2 FYNNEI. The V gene end was trimmed by 2 bases and the J gene end by 7 bases; junction bases not matched to a gene: 9. The CDR3 spans 15 residues. The CDR3 DNA follows: TGTGCCAGCAGTGAAACCCCGGGGGGGCCCGGGACCCAGTACTTC. It yields the protein CASSETPGGPGTQYF.

This clonotype was detected many times. The rearrangement uses TRBV6-5 and TRBJ1-1, with 7 bases that match TRBD1. This CDR3 has 13 amino acids. CDR1 and CDR2 from the germline V gene are MNHEY and SVGAGI. After removal of 4 bases from V and 7 bases from J, the junction contained 6 bases not matched to a gene. This CDR3 is CASSSTGVFEAFF. The DNA of the CDR3 is TGTGCCAGCAGTTCTACAGGGGTTTTTGAAGCTTTCTTT.

This clonotype was detected only a few times. The chain's CDR3 is CASSPPLDGYEQYF. DNA for the CDR3: TGTGCCAGCTCACCACCTTTGGACGGTTACGAGCAGTACTTC. The gene calls are TRBV18 and TRBJ2-7; D is unclear. This CDR3 region has 14 residues. The germline V gene has CDR1 KGHSH and CDR2 LQKENI. V shed 0 bases and J shed 4 bases, with 10 bases lying between them.

This clonotype was counted many times. The V and J genes are TRBV6-2 or TRBV6-3 and TRBJ2-7, with 10 bases fitting TRBD2. CDR1 is MNHEY, CDR2 SVGEGT, per germline. Trimming took 6 bases from V and 0 from J; bases not matched to a gene: 8. This CDR3 comprises 16 residues. CDR3 amino acids: CASSVTSGESSYEQYF. The CDR3 DNA reads as TGTGCCAGCAGCGTCACTAGCGGGGAAAGCTCCTACGAGCAGTACTTC.

This clonotype was found many times. The genes are TRBV5-1 and TRBJ2-5; a weak D match, TRBD2 (5 bases). Germline V gene data show CDR1 as SGHRS and CDR2 as YFSETQ. Trimming pared 0 bases from V and 2 bases from J, leaving 8 bases between. This CDR3 spans 14 amino acids. CDR3 in amino acids: CASSLGLPQETQYF. The DNA for the CDR3 is TGCGCCAGCAGCTTGGGACTACCTCAAGAGACCCAGTACTTC. The variable domain in full, with the rest retrieved from reference TRBV5-1 and TRBJ2-5, is KAGVTQTPRYLIKTRGQQVTLSCSPISGHRSVSWYQQTPGQGLQFLFEYFSETQRNKGNFPGRFSGRQFSNSRSEMNVSTLELGDSALYLCASSLGLPQETQYFGPGTRLLVL.

This clonotype was recorded many times. The genes are TRBV28 and TRBJ2-3, with 11 positions matching TRBD2. Trimming at V came to 5 bases and at J to 2 bases, leaving 6 bases not matched to a gene. Germline CDR1 and CDR2: MDHEN and SYDVKM. The CDR3 has 16 amino acids. The CDR3: CASSTTSGGYTDTQYF. CDR3 sequence (DNA): TGTGCCAGCAGTACCACTAGCGGGGGTTACACAGATACGCAGTATTTT.

This clonotype was counted many times. The chain is built from TRBV5-1 and TRBJ1-2, with no clear D. V was clipped by 3 bases and J by 4 bases, with 10 bases between them. This CDR3 is 13 amino acids long. Germline assignment: CDR1 SGHRS and CDR2 YFSETQ. The CDR3 sequence: CASSSPELYGYTF. CDR3 bases: TGCGCCAGCAGCTCCCCAGAACTCTATGGCTACACCTTC.

In this sample, this clonotype turned up many times. The chain carries TRBV10-2 and TRBJ1-5, with D perhaps TRBD1 (5 bases). The V gene's germline CDR1 is WSHSY and CDR2 SAAADI. With 3 bases removed from V and 0 bases from J, the gap between germline ends came to 9 bases. The CDR3 has 15 amino acids. The CDR3 DNA sequence: TGCGCCAGCAGTGATTGGGACGGTAGCAATCAGCCCCAGCATTTT. Its translation: CASSDWDGSNQPQHF.

The chain is built from TRBV12-3 or TRBV12-4 and TRBJ2-7; the D is unclear. This CDR3 spans 13 amino acids. Trimming stripped 3 bases from V and 1 base from J, with 7 bases between. This CDR3 reads CASSLEQSYEQYF. CDR3 sequence (DNA): TGTGCCAGCAGTTTGGAGCAGTCCTACGAGCAGTACTTC.

This clonotype was seen at least ten times. The rearrangement links TRBV6-5 to TRBJ2-3; D not certain. Germline loops: CDR1 MNHEY, CDR2 SVGAGI. Trimming took off 0 bases at V and 2 bases at J, with 6 bases between the two ends. The CDR3 is 14 amino acids. The chain's CDR3 is CASSYSFSTDTQYF. In DNA form, the CDR3 reads TGTGCCAGCAGTTACTCATTCTCCACAGATACGCAGTATTTT.

This clonotype came up many times. This rearrangement joins TRBV20-1 to TRBJ1-5, with a tentative D call TRBD1 (6 bases). CDR3 length equals 16 residues. The germline gives CDR1 DFQATT, CDR2 SNEGSKA (reference sequence). V shed 3 bases and J shed 4 bases, with 19 bases lying between them. The CDR3 nucleotides are TGCAGTGCTAGTTTTCGAACAGGGTTTAGAAATCAGCCCCAGCATTTT. Its protein is CSASFRTGFRNQPQHF.

Many counts were recorded for this clonotype. The chain couples TRBV20-1 to TRBJ2-1, with D possibly being TRBD2 (5 bases). CDR1 is DFQATT and CDR2 is SNEGSKA in the germline V gene (reference sequence). The CDR3 covers 14 residues. With 2 bases removed from V and 3 bases from J, the gap between germline ends came to 11 bases. CDR3: CSARKLADYNEQFF. CDR3 in DNA: TGCAGTGCTAGAAAGCTAGCCGACTACAATGAGCAGTTCTTC.

The rearrangement links TRBV6-4 to TRBJ1-5; weak D call: TRBD1 (5 bases). CDR3 length equals 15 residues. The germline V and J ends were trimmed by 5 bases and 1 base, with 12 bases remaining between them. Germline V gives CDR1 MRHNA, CDR2 SNTAGT. CDR3 bases: TGTGCCAGCAGTAAGATCGGGGGGAGCAATCAGCCCCAGCATTTT. Protein sequence: CASSKIGGSNQPQHF.

Many counts were recorded for this clonotype. The chain recombines TRBV6-5 with TRBJ2-1; TRBD2 matches at 7 bases. The length of the CDR3 is 15 residues. V was pared by 0 bases and J by 2 bases, with 1 base of the junction left unmatched. Germline V gene sequence: CDR1 MNHEY, CDR2 SVGAGI. The CDR3 nucleotides are TGTGCCAGCAGTTACTCGGCGGGGGCCTACAATGAGCAGTTCTTC. It yields the protein CASSYSAGAYNEQFF.

In this sample, this clonotype turned up many times. This sequence joins TRBV27 and TRBJ2-7, with TRBD1 matching over 7 bases. The V gene's germline CDR1 is MNHEY and CDR2 SMNVEV (reference sequence). The CDR3 consists of 16 residues. After removal of 0 bases from V and 2 bases from J, the junction contained 7 bases not matched to a gene. The CDR3 DNA follows: TGTGCCAGCAGTTTATCCTCAGGACAGGCCGCCTACGAGCAGTACTTC. Translation gives CASSLSSGQAAYEQYF.

This clonotype showed up many times. A junction end diverges from the germline sequence, so it may reflect a read error. The CDR3 DNA is TGCGCCAGCAGCTTTCCCGGGACTAGCGGACACAAGGAGCAGTTCTTC. Translation gives CASSFPGTSGHKEQFF. The chain employs TRBV5-1 and TRBJ2-1, with TRBD2 matching 11 bases. Germline lookup yields CDR1 SGHRS and CDR2 YFSETQ. The CDR3 is made up of 16 amino acids.

This clonotype appeared a few times. The chain employs TRBV12-3 or TRBV12-4 and TRBJ2-1; D ambiguous. Trimming took 5 bases from V and 1 from J, leaving 6 bases between them. This CDR3 spans 13 amino acids. CDR3 sequence reads: CASSTTSYNEQFF. The DNA of the CDR3 is TGTGCCAGCAGTACCACATCCTACAATGAGCAGTTCTTC.

The chain joins TRBV15 to TRBJ1-6; possible D gene TRBD1, 5 bases. V was cut by 6 bases and J by 5 bases, with 11 bases left in between. From germline, CDR1 is LNHNV and CDR2 YYDKDF (reference sequence). The CDR3 is 14 amino acids. CDR3 DNA: TGTGCCACCAGTTCCGGGGGGGATAATTCACCCCTCCACTTT. Translation: CATSSGGDNSPLHF.

There are many counts of this clonotype. The chain joins TRBV24-1 to TRBJ2-5; maybe TRBD1 (7 bases). V lost 0 bases and J 5 bases, leaving 15 bases between the germline ends. CDR1 is KGHDR, CDR2 SFDVKD, per germline. The CDR3 length is 16 residues. CDR3 bases: TGTGCCACCAGTGATTTGGAGGGTTCAGGGGGGGAGACCCAGTACTTC. Its protein product is CATSDLEGSGGETQYF.

Ten or more counts support this clonotype. The CDR3 reads CATSKSNQPQHF. In DNA, the CDR3 is TGTGCCACCTCCAAGAGCAATCAGCCCCAGCATTTT. This chain connects TRBV15 to TRBJ1-5; D uncertain. The length of the CDR3 is 12 residues. The ends were cut back, 8 bases at V and 1 base at J, with 6 bases in the middle. Germline V gene sequence: CDR1 LNHNV, CDR2 YYDKDF (reference sequence).